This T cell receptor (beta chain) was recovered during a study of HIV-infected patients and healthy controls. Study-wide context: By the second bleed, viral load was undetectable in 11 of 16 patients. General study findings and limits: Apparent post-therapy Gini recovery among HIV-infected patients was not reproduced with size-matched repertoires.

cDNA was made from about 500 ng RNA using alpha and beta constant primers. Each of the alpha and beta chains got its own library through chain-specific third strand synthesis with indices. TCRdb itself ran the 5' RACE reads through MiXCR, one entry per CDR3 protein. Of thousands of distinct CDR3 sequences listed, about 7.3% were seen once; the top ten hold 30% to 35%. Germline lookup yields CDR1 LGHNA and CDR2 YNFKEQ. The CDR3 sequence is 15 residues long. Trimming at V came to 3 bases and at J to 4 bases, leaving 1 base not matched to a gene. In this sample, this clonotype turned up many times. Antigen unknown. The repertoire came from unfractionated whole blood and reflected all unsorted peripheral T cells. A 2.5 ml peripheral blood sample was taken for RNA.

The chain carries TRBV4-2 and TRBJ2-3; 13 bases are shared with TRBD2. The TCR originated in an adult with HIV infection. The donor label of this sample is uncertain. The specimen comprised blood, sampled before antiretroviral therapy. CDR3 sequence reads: CASSQTSGGPDTQYF. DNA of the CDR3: TGTGCCAGCAGCCAGACTAGCGGGGGGCCAGATACGCAGTATTTT.